The 13 T cell receptor beta chains below all came from one sample that was sequenced in a study of Ad26.COV2.S vaccination and SARS-CoV-2 variants. Sequencing was performed with immunoSEQ multiplex PCR; in TCRdb, only in-frame clones are kept and a portion is missing. The table has some 340,000 clones, around 81% seen once; the top ten hold around 2%. Regarding treatment: about 20 received Ad26.COV2.S at low or high dose, single or two shots; several received placebo; per-sample allocation not given. Vaccine and placebo recipients were sampled on day 63 after the first injection. The sequenced sample was peripheral blood, obtained in a trial of Ad26.COV2.S vaccine versus placebo. The receptors were sampled from a person aged 18-65 years who received the Ad26.COV2.S COVID-19 vaccine or a placebo.

On this clone: The junction shows a germline mismatch at one end, possibly a read error. The rearrangement links TRBV28 to TRBJ2-7; D not resolved. Germline loops: CDR1 MDHEN, CDR2 SYDVKM. The CDR3 extends over 12 amino acids. The CDR3, as DNA: TGTGCCAGCAGTTTTTTCCGGACCGCACTGCACTTC. It translates to CASSFFRTALHF.

Here the CDR3 DNA reads TGTGCCAGCAGAGCATTACCCTATAATTCACCCCTCCACTTT. Its translation is CASRALPYNSPLHF. V gene TRBV2 combines with J gene TRBJ1-6; no definite D call. The CDR3 extends over 14 amino acids. Between the trimmed V and J ends, which lost 6 bases and 2 bases, there was a span of 8 bases. Germline lookup yields CDR1 SNHLY and CDR2 FYNNEI.

This chain connects TRBV5-1 to TRBJ2-7; maybe TRBD2 (5 bases). Trimming pared 2 bases from V and 2 bases from J, leaving 8 bases between. This CDR3 has 13 amino acids. From germline, CDR1 is SGHRS and CDR2 YFSETQ. CDR3 nucleotide sequence: TGCGCCAGCAGCTTAGGACTCACCTACGAGCAGTACTTC. Encoded protein: CASSLGLTYEQYF.

The chain couples TRBV4-1 to TRBJ2-3, with D tentatively TRBD2 (6 bases). Germline CDR1 and CDR2: MGHRA and YSYEKL. V dropped 0 bases and J dropped 1 base, with 11 bases sitting between them. The CDR3 has 16 amino acids. CDR3 DNA sequence: TGCGCCAGCAGCCAAGATAGAATAGCGGGCACAGATACGCAGTATTTT. Amino acids: CASSQDRIAGTDTQYF.

This chain connects TRBV10-3 to TRBJ2-1, with 16 bases matching TRBD2. The CDR3 covers 18 residues. Germline CDR1 reads ENHRY; CDR2 reads SYGVKD. V lost 6 bases and J lost 7; bases outside the gene matches: 12. CDR3 loop: CAIRISGTSGGAGNEQFF. DNA of the CDR3: TGTGCCATCAGGATATCCGGGACTAGCGGGGGGGCCGGGAATGAGCAGTTCTTC.

The chain uses TRBV9 and TRBJ2-3; D is perhaps TRBD1 (6 bases). The germline V gene encodes CDR1 SGDLS and CDR2 YYNGEE. This CDR3 is built from 16 residues. The germline V and J ends were trimmed by 1 base and 1 base, with 13 bases remaining between them. The DNA for the CDR3 is TGTGCCAGCAGCGTACCCAGGGGCAAGGGCACAGATACGCAGTATTTT. Amino acid sequence: CASSVPRGKGTDTQYF.

The V gene is TRBV19, the J gene TRBJ1-5; 11 nucleotides agree with TRBD1. The CDR3 has 14 residues. CDR1 LNHDA and CDR2 SQIVND come from the germline V gene (reference sequence). J lost 6 bases, V lost 9 bases, and 7 bases had no gene match. This chain's CDR3 is CASKRGTGGQPQHF. Here the CDR3 DNA reads TGTGCCAGCAAACGGGGGACAGGGGGTCAGCCCCAGCATTTT.

The rearrangement uses TRBV27 and TRBJ2-1, with D hard to call. Deletions cut 4 bases from V and 3 bases from J, with 7 bases between. Germline assignment: CDR1 MNHEY and CDR2 SMNVEV (reference sequence). The CDR3 is 13 amino acids. CDR3 nucleotide sequence: TGTGCCAGCAGTTCCAACAGCTACAATGAGCAGTTCTTC. It yields the protein CASSSNSYNEQFF.

This chain joins TRBV19 and TRBJ1-5; D is ambiguous. This CDR3 spans 14 amino acids. Looked up from germline, CDR1 is LNHDA and CDR2 is SQIVND (reference sequence). V dropped 6 bases and J dropped 0 bases, with 9 bases sitting between them. CDR3 DNA: TGTGCCAGTAGCCAGATGGATAGCAATCAGCCCCAGCATTTT. It encodes CASSQMDSNQPQHF.

This sequence joins TRBV12-3 or TRBV12-4 and TRBJ1-2; 7 bases align to TRBD1. The CDR3 totals 13 residues. The junction had 4 bases not matched to a gene; V was cut back by 5 bases and J by 4 bases. CDR3 protein: CASSNRGSYGYTF. The CDR3 region has the DNA TGTGCCAGCAGTAACAGGGGAAGCTATGGCTACACCTTC.

The V and J genes are TRBV7-9 and TRBJ2-7; 9 nucleotides agree with TRBD1. Germline trimming cut 1 base from V and 2 bases from J; bases unmatched to any gene: 9. Germline V CDR1 and CDR2: SEHNR, FQNEAQ (reference sequence). The CDR3 sequence is 17 residues long. Here the CDR3 reads CASSLEGQGRLTYEQYF. CDR3 nucleotides: TGTGCCAGCAGCTTAGAGGGACAGGGTCGGTTGACCTACGAGCAGTACTTC.

The V call is TRBV7-9, the J call TRBJ1-5; D might be TRBD1 (6 bases). V lost 5 bases and J lost 7, with 9 bases in between. Germline-derived CDR1 and CDR2 are SEHNR and FQNEAQ (reference sequence). CDR3 length equals 12 residues. The CDR3 coding sequence is TGTGCCAGCAGCCCAGGGGACCAGCCCCAGCATTTT. Protein sequence: CASSPGDQPQHF.

The chain has TRBV5-1 and TRBJ1-4; TRBD1 matches at 7 bases. The CDR3 runs to 15 residues. Germline assignment: CDR1 SGHRS and CDR2 YFSETQ. V lost 2 bases, J lost 7 bases, and 8 bases stayed unmatched. The CDR3 DNA follows: TGCGCCAGCAGCTTATCCGGGACAGTCGGTGAAAAACTGTTTTTT. It yields the protein CASSLSGTVGEKLFF.